The text below deals with one T cell receptor (beta chain). Antigen unknown. These data are taken from a study of cytomegalovirus exposure and HLA in healthy donors. The CDR3 contains 13 residues. Germline CDR1 reads SGHAT; CDR2 reads FQNNGV. Study-wide results and caveats: Apparent HLA restriction characterized most CMV-associated TCR beta chains in a later analysis.

Primers for the PCR totalled 60 Vbeta and 13 Jbeta. The method was immunoSEQ multiplex PCR; TCRdb's version includes in-frame clones alone and lacks a portion of them. This table has roughly 150,000 clones, 65% to 90% appearing once. This TCR was recovered from a male donor in good health and CMV-seronegative. The sequencing sample was made of PBMCs. V usage is TRBV11-2 and J usage is TRBJ2-5; possibly TRBD1 for D (6 bases). Matching the DNA end better, TRBJ2-7 makes the J call doubtful. CDR3 region: CASSQGLAGEQYF. CDR3 nucleotide sequence: TGTGCCAGCAGCCAGGGGCTAGCCGGCGAGCAGTACTTC.